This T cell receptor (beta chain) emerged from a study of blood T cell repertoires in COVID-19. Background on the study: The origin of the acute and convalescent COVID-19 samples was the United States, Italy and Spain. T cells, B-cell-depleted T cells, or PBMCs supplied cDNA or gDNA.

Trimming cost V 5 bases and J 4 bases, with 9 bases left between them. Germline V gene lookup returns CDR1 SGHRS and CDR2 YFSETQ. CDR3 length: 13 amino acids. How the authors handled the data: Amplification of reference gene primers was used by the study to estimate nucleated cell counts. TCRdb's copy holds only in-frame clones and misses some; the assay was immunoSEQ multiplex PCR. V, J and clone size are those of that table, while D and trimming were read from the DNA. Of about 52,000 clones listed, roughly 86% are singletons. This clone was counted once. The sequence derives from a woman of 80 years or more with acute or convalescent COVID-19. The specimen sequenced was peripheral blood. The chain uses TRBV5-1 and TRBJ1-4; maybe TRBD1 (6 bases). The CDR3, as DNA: TGCGCCAGCAGTAACAGGGTTAATGAAAAACTGTTTTTT. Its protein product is CASSNRVNEKLFF.